This TCR beta chain was identified during a study of identical twins. This clonotype came up many times. TCRdb fed the 5' RACE reads into MiXCR, producing one record per CDR3 protein. The sample has approximately 680,000 distinct CDR3 sequences, about 7.1% seen once. V shed 2 bases and J shed 0 bases, with 10 bases lying between them. Germline values: CDR1 SGHTA, CDR2 FQGNSA. The CDR3 runs 16 residues. This sample was shared with a second study, whose subject was yellow fever vaccine responses in identical twins.

The sequence was collected from a woman under 30 in good health. Specimen: PBMCs. The chain links TRBV7-2 to TRBJ2-2; a weak D match, TRBD1 (5 bases). The CDR3 region has the DNA TGTGCCAGCAGCTTACTTTCCAGGGCGAACACCGGGGAGCTGTTTTTT. This translates into CASSLLSRANTGELFF.